Listed here are 15 T cell receptor beta chains from one sample, sequenced in a study of radiation and T cells in renal cell carcinoma. Clones were sequenced by immunoSEQ multiplex PCR, and TCRdb holds only the in-frame ones, with some missing. The sample contains around 100,000 clones, 70% to 85% of which appear only once. Time point defined: blood 4 weeks post-SBRT, at nephrectomy. Treatment specified: 15 Gy SBRT to primary tumor, nephrectomy 4 weeks later. This specimen consisted of blood, obtained from a patient whose treatment included radiotherapy and nephrectomy. The source of these receptors is a man aged 60 to 75 with renal cell carcinoma.

The rearrangement links TRBV4-3 to TRBJ1-4, with D perhaps matching TRBD1 (5 bases). The V end lost 2 bases, the J end lost 4 bases, and 14 bases lay between the germline ends. Germline loops: CDR1 LGHNA, CDR2 YSLEER. This CDR3 comprises 16 residues. The CDR3 DNA sequence: TGCGCCAGCAGCCAATTCGGCGGGGCGGTTAATGAAAAACTGTTTTTT. Its protein is CASSQFGGAVNEKLFF.

The chain couples TRBV7-2 to TRBJ2-1; 11 bases are shared with TRBD2. Germline-derived CDR1 and CDR2 are SGHTA and FQGNSA. The ends lost 4 bases at V and 2 bases at J; junction bases unmatched: 4. The CDR3 spans 16 residues. The CDR3 is CASSSTSGSTYNEQFF. The DNA of the CDR3 is TGTGCCAGCAGCTCCACTAGCGGGAGTACCTACAATGAGCAGTTCTTC.

The rearrangement joins TRBV30 to TRBJ2-7, with TRBD2 matching over 8 bases. Germline CDR1 is GTSNPN and CDR2 is SVGIG (reference sequence). V shed 4 bases, J shed 7 bases, and the junction held 18 bases outside the gene matches. This CDR3 contains 16 residues. CDR3 in amino acids: CAWTPGELAGSGEQYF. The CDR3 DNA follows: TGTGCCTGGACCCCCGGTGAGCTAGCGGGTTCGGGGGAGCAGTACTTC.

The V gene is TRBV5-1, the J gene TRBJ2-1; possibly TRBD2 for D (5 bases). The CDR3 spans 13 residues. V was clipped by 0 bases and J by 12 bases, with 13 bases between them. Germline V lookup: CDR1 SGHRS, CDR2 YFSETQ. CDR3 nucleotides: TGCGCCAGCAGCTTGGCCTTAGACCGGGGGCAGTTCTTC. Residues: CASSLALDRGQFF. Full variable domain (rest looked up from reference TRBV5-1 and TRBJ2-1): KAGVTQTPRYLIKTRGQQVTLSCSPISGHRSVSWYQQTPGQGLQFLFEYFSETQRNKGNFPGRFSGRQFSNSRSEMNVSTLELGDSALYLCASSLALDRGQFFGPGTRLTVL.

Written as DNA, the CDR3 is TGTGCCAGCTCACCCTCGACAGGGTACAATGAGCAGTTCTTC. It specifies CASSPSTGYNEQFF. This rearrangement joins TRBV18 to TRBJ2-1, with 7 bases fitting TRBD1. V was pared by 3 bases and J by 4 bases, with 3 bases of the junction left unmatched. The CDR3 has 14 amino acids. Germline values: CDR1 KGHSH, CDR2 LQKENI.

The chain has TRBV2 and TRBJ2-3; TRBD2 agrees at 8 bases. CDR3 length: 17 amino acids. Losses at the gene ends were 1 base for V and 2 bases for J; bases not matched to a gene: 8. Germline loops: CDR1 SNHLY, CDR2 FYNNEI. DNA for the CDR3: TGTGCCAGCAGTGAAGGAACTAGCGGATCCCCCACAGATACGCAGTATTTT. Translating it yields CASSEGTSGSPTDTQYF.

This chain links TRBV7-2 with TRBJ1-1, with D possibly TRBD1 on 6 matching bases. Germline V gives CDR1 SGHTA, CDR2 FQGNSA. Trimming pared 5 bases from V and 4 bases from J, leaving 11 bases between. CDR3 length equals 13 residues. Here the CDR3 DNA reads TGTGCCAGCAGCCCGGTCAGGGGCACTGAAGCTTTCTTT. Translated: CASSPVRGTEAFF.

The genes are TRBV6-6 and TRBJ2-5, with D perhaps TRBD1 (6 bases). The V gene lost 5 bases and the J gene lost 4 bases, with 8 bases spanning the gap. Germline CDR1 MNHNY, CDR2 SVGAGI (reference sequence). This CDR3 has 12 residues. Here the CDR3 reads CASSTGLETQYF. CDR3 coding DNA: TGTGCCAGCAGTACAGGGTTAGAGACCCAGTACTTC.

The chain carries TRBV5-4 and TRBJ2-7; TRBD2 matches 8 bases. Germline-derived CDR1 and CDR2 are SGHNT and YYREEE (reference sequence). J was trimmed by 0 bases and V by 4 bases; bases with no gene match: 9. The CDR3 consists of 16 residues. The CDR3 DNA follows: TGTGCCAGCAGCCCTTCGGCTAGCGGGCGCTCCTACGAGCAGTACTTC. Translated, it gives CASSPSASGRSYEQYF.

CDR3 sequence: CASRTGETQYF. DNA of the CDR3: TGTGCCAGCAGGACAGGGGAGACCCAGTACTTC. The gene calls are TRBV6-6 and TRBJ2-5, with 7 bases fitting TRBD1. Germline V gene data show CDR1 as MNHNY and CDR2 as SVGAGI (reference sequence). V trimming: 6 bases; J trimming: 5 bases; junction bases outside the gene matches: 0. The CDR3 sequence is 11 residues long.

CDR3 in amino acids: CASSVDMSYEQYF. The CDR3 region has the DNA TGTGCCAGCAGTGTGGACATGTCCTACGAGCAGTACTTC. The rearrangement joins TRBV2 to TRBJ2-5; D may be TRBD1 (5 bases). Near its end, the DNA agrees better with TRBJ2-7, so the J call may be wrong. This CDR3 region has 13 residues. Germline assignment: CDR1 SNHLY and CDR2 FYNNEI.

The chain uses TRBV11-3 and TRBJ2-2; the D gene could be TRBD1 or TRBD2 (6 bases each). CDR1 is SGHNT and CDR2 is YENEEA in the germline V gene. V lost 0 bases, J lost 5 bases, and 16 bases lay in between. This CDR3 spans 17 amino acids. The CDR3 sequence: CASSLEGGQRETGELFF. The DNA for the CDR3 is TGTGCCAGCAGCTTAGAAGGGGGGCAGAGAGAAACCGGGGAGCTGTTTTTT.

CDR3: CASSERLGGYEQYF. The CDR3 region has the DNA TGTGCCAGCAGTGAAAGGTTAGGGGGCTACGAGCAGTACTTC. The gene calls are TRBV6-1 and TRBJ2-7; possible D gene TRBD1, 6 bases. There are 14 residues in the CDR3. The V and J ends lost 2 bases and 3 bases respectively, with 11 bases between them. Germline assignment: CDR1 MNHNS and CDR2 SASEGT.

The table lists this clone with a count of one. The chain recombines TRBV11-2 with TRBJ2-7; TRBD1 agrees at 7 bases. V lost 7 bases to trimming and J lost 0 bases; unmatched junction nucleotides: 9. From germline, CDR1 is SGHAT and CDR2 FQNNGV. The CDR3 sequence is 15 residues long. The CDR3 DNA is TGTGCCAGCACAAAAGGGACAGCTAGCTCCTACGAGCAGTACTTC. It codes for CASTKGTASSYEQYF.

The chain couples TRBV6-5 to TRBJ2-3; D call uncertain. Trimming removed 1 base at V and 5 bases at J, with 7 bases between. The CDR3 spans 13 residues. CDR1 is MNHEY and CDR2 is SVGAGI in the germline V gene. CDR3 amino acids: CASSYLTRDTQYF. The DNA for the CDR3 is TGTGCCAGCAGTTACTTAACACGAGATACGCAGTATTTT.